This is a list of T cell receptor beta chains from one sample in a study of blood T cells in healthy people across ages. TCRdb ran MiXCR on the 5' RACE reads and lists one entry per CDR3 protein. This sample has around 940,000 distinct CDR3 sequences, with roughly 51% found just once. Sequences were obtained from blood. The source is a woman aged 60-75 years in good health. The CDR3 runs from the conserved cysteine through the conserved F or W. Each record gives: V gene, clone size, D gene, J gene, CDR3 protein, CDR3 DNA. A D gene is named only where the DNA matches it firmly. Where a row states a size, it is once, few, many or the class of an expanded clone; other rows omit it.

TRBV29-1	-	TRBD2	TRBJ2-1	CSVTAGPPHSGVYNEQFF	TGCAGCGTTACAGCCGGGCCCCCTCATAGCGGGGTTTACAATGAGCAGTTCTTC
TRBV4-3	-	TRBD1	TRBJ1-2	CASSQNPGQGEGYTF	TGCGCCAGCAGCCAAAATCCGGGACAGGGAGAAGGCTACACCTTC
TRBV20-1	-	-	TRBJ1-6	CSARDPGSSYNSPLHF	TGCAGTGCTAGAGATCCAGGGAGCTCCTATAATTCACCCCTCCACTTT
TRBV5-1	few	TRBD1	TRBJ1-2	CASSPGAGGYGYTF	TGCGCCAGCAGCCCGGGTGCAGGGGGGTATGGCTACACCTTC
TRBV15	-	-	TRBJ2-4	CATSRDLERNVQYF	TGTGCCACCAGCAGAGATCTAGAGCGAAACGTTCAGTACTTC
TRBV28	-	TRBD2	TRBJ2-3	CASRPAGPADTQYF	TGTGCCAGCAGGCCAGCGGGACCGGCAGATACGCAGTATTTT
TRBV7-2	few	-	TRBJ2-7	CASSIAPGQDYYEQYF	TGTGCCAGCAGCATTGCCCCGGGACAAGACTACTACGAGCAGTACTTC
TRBV27	few	-	TRBJ1-2	CASSLKPAGDYGYTF	TGTGCCAGCAGTTTGAAGCCGGCGGGGGACTATGGCTACACCTTC
TRBV18	-	TRBD2	TRBJ2-7	CASSPPGLAGFEQYF	TGTGCCAGCTCGCCACCGGGACTAGCGGGGTTCGAGCAGTACTTC
TRBV2	-	-	TRBJ2-5	CASSPRREQETQYF	TGTGCCAGCAGCCCACGGAGGGAGCAAGAGACCCAGTACTTC
TRBV30	-	-	TRBJ2-1	CAALRGVSYNEQFF	TGTGCCGCACTGCGGGGAGTCTCCTACAATGAGCAGTTCTTC
TRBV29-1	few	-	TRBJ2-7	CSVVRGGRGEQYF	TGCAGCGTTGTGCGGGGAGGTAGGGGCGAGCAGTACTTC
TRBV27	-	-	TRBJ1-5	CASSPIDRQNQPQHF	TGTGCCAGCAGTCCTATAGACAGGCAAAATCAGCCCCAGCATTTT
TRBV20-1	few	-	TRBJ2-7	CSARGAEILYEQYF	TGCAGTGCTAGGGGGGCCGAAATTCTCTACGAGCAGTACTTC
TRBV6-2/TRBV6-3	few	-	TRBJ2-3	CASRLPSTDTQYF	TGTGCCAGCAGACTCCCTAGCACAGATACGCAGTATTTT
TRBV6-5	once	-	TRBJ2-3	CASSPLLRGSTDTQYF	TGTGCCAGCAGTCCCCTCCTACGGGGTAGCACAGATACGCAGTATTTT
TRBV3-1	-	-	TRBJ2-1	CASSQATGKGYNEQFF	TGTGCCAGCAGCCAAGCAACCGGGAAGGGTTACAATGAGCAGTTCTTC
TRBV18	many	-	TRBJ2-7	CASSPTDYEQYF	TGTGCCAGCTCACCGACAGACTACGAGCAGTACTTC
TRBV18	-	TRBD2	TRBJ2-7	CASSPGLDTEQYF	TGTGCCAGCTCACCAGGACTAGACACCGAGCAGTACTTC
TRBV10-3	few	TRBD2	TRBJ2-5	CAISDTSGQETQYF	TGTGCCATCAGTGATACTAGCGGCCAAGAGACCCAGTACTTC
TRBV5-6	few	-	TRBJ2-7	CASSPTPISYEQYF	TGTGCCAGCAGCCCTACACCTATCTCCTACGAGCAGTACTTC
TRBV6-5	few	-	TRBJ2-3	CASSQTAVDTQYF	TGTGCCAGCAGTCAGACAGCTGTAGATACGCAGTATTTT
TRBV29-1	-	-	TRBJ2-3	CSVDRSSTDTQYF	TGCAGCGTTGATAGGAGTAGCACAGATACGCAGTATTTT
TRBV20-1	-	TRBD1	TRBJ2-7	CSASGQAHNEQYF	TGCAGTGCCTCCGGACAGGCTCACAACGAGCAGTACTTC
TRBV3-1	-	TRBD1	TRBJ2-5	CASSQAPHRDRGKTQYF	TGTGCCAGCAGCCAAGCCCCCCACCGGGACAGGGGGAAGACCCAGTACTTC
TRBV5-1	-	-	TRBJ2-1	CASSSQRSHDNEQFF	TGCGCCAGCAGCTCCCAGCGGAGCCACGACAATGAGCAGTTCTTC
TRBV20-1	-	TRBD2	TRBJ2-5	CSASWEGLGIQYF	TGCAGTGCTAGTTGGGAGGGCCTTGGAATTCAGTACTTC
TRBV4-2	-	TRBD2	TRBJ2-3	CASSQDLPAGGRDTQYF	TGTGCCAGCAGCCAAGATCTTCCAGCGGGAGGTAGGGATACGCAGTATTTT
TRBV20-1	-	-	TRBJ2-3	CSASIPLRADTQYF	TGCAGTGCTAGTATTCCCCTCCGGGCAGATACGCAGTATTTT
TRBV4-3	many	-	TRBJ2-6	CASSQRGSGANVLTF	TGCGCCAGCAGCCAACGGGGGTCCGGGGCCAACGTCCTGACTTTC
TRBV3-1	-	TRBD1	TRBJ2-7	CASSLDRGRLNEQYF	TGTGCCAGCAGCCTTGACAGGGGGCGATTGAACGAGCAGTACTTC
TRBV7-8	-	-	TRBJ2-7	CASSLLGVNEQYF	TGTGCCAGCAGCTTATTGGGTGTGAACGAGCAGTACTTC
TRBV29-1	-	-	TRBJ2-3	CSAFGGTYTDTQYF	TGCAGCGCCTTTGGCGGGACCTACACAGATACGCAGTATTTT
TRBV28	-	-	TRBJ1-5	CASSLASLLKPQHF	TGTGCCAGCAGTTTGGCGTCTCTACTTAAACCCCAGCATTTT
TRBV4-2	few	-	TRBJ2-5	CASSQEDREGETQYF	TGTGCCAGCAGCCAAGAGGACAGGGAGGGAGAGACCCAGTACTTC
TRBV29-1	many	-	TRBJ2-5	CSVAGFTETQYF	TGCAGCGTTGCAGGTTTTACGGAGACCCAGTACTTC
TRBV28	-	-	TRBJ2-1	CASSSPSNPGTNNEQFF	TGTGCCAGCAGTTCACCGTCGAACCCCGGGACCAACAATGAGCAGTTCTTC
TRBV20-1	-	-	TRBJ2-1	CSASAGTPSYNEQFF	TGCAGTGCTAGCGCCGGGACACCCTCCTACAATGAGCAGTTCTTC
TRBV15	-	TRBD2	TRBJ2-1	CATSRGEGGRFF	TGTGCCACCAGCAGAGGGGAGGGTGGGCGGTTCTTC
TRBV20-1	-	TRBD2	TRBJ2-1	CSARSGRGDYNEQFF	TGCAGTGCTAGATCAGGGCGGGGGGACTACAATGAGCAGTTCTTC
TRBV2	-	-	TRBJ2-1	CASSEVSWIANEQFF	TGTGCCAGCAGTGAAGTGTCATGGATCGCCAATGAGCAGTTCTTC
TRBV6-5	-	TRBD1	TRBJ2-5	CASSYDRAQETQYF	TGTGCCAGCAGTTACGACAGGGCGCAAGAGACCCAGTACTTC
TRBV29-1	-	TRBD1	TRBJ2-7	CSACGAGGACEQYF	TGCAGCGCCTGCGGGGCAGGGGGCGCGTGCGAGCAGTACTTC
TRBV3-1	-	-	TRBJ2-3	CASSPLREASTDTQYF	TGTGCCAGCAGCCCCCTGCGGGAAGCTAGCACAGATACGCAGTATTTT
TRBV27	-	TRBD1	TRBJ2-7	CASSLSGTGVTYEQYF	TGTGCCAGCAGTTTATCGGGGACAGGGGTAACCTACGAGCAGTACTTC
TRBV6-2/TRBV6-3	-	TRBD2	TRBJ2-7	CASSYSGLGPYEQYF	TGTGCCAGCAGTTACTCTGGACTAGGTCCCTACGAGCAGTACTTC
TRBV15	-	TRBD1	TRBJ2-3	CATGGQGGDTQYF	TGTGCCACCGGGGGACAGGGAGGAGATACGCAGTATTTT
TRBV5-1	-	TRBD2	TRBJ2-3	CASSLALAGAPDTQYF	TGCGCCAGCAGCTTGGCCTTGGCGGGAGCCCCAGATACGCAGTATTTT
TRBV20-1	-	-	TRBJ2-3	CSATVRRGTDTQYF	TGCAGTGCTACGGTGCGGCGGGGCACAGATACGCAGTATTTT